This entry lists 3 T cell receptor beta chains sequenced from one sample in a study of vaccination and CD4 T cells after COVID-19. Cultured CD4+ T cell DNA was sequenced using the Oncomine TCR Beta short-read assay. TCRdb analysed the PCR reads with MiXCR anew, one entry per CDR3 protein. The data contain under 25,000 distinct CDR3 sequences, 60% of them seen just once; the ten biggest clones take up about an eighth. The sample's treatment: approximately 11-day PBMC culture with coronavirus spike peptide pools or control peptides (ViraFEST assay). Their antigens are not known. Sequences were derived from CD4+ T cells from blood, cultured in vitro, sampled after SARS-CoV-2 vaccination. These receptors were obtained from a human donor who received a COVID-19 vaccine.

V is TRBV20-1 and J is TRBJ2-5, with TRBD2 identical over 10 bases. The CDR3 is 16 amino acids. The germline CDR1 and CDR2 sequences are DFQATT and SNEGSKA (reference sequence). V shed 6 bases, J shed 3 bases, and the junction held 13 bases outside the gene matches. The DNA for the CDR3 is TGCAGTGCCCTTCCCTGGGCTAGCGGGGGCGAAGAGACCCAGTACTTC. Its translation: CSALPWASGGEETQYF.

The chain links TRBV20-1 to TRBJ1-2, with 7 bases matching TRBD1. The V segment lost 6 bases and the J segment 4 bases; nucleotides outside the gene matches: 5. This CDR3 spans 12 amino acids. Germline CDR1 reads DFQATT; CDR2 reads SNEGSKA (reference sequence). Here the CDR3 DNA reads TGCAGTGCCCTCCCAGGGGGCTATGGCTACACCTTC. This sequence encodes CSALPGGYGYTF.

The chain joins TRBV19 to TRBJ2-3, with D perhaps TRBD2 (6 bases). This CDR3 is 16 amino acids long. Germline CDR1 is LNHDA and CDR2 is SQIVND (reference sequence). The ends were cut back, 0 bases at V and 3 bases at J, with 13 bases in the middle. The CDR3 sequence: CASSIDSGGRTDTQYF. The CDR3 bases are TGTGCCAGTAGTATAGATAGCGGTGGTAGGACAGATACGCAGTATTTT.